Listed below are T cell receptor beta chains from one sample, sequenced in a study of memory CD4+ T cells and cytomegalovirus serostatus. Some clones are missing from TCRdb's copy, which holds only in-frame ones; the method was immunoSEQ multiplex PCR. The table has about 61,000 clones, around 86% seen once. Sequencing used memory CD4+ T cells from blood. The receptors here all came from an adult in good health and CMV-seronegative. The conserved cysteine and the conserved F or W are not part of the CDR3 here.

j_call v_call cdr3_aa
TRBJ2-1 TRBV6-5 ASSRAGGPYNEQF
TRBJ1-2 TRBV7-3 ASSTLGQAGYT
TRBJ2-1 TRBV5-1 ASSAGGHYNEQF
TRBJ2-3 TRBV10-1 ASSVTGTGTQY
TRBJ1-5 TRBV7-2 ASSVTGPNQPQH
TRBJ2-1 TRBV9 ASSVLGLSYNEQF
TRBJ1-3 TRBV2 ASGGLARNTIY
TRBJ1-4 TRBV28 ASSPRTGNEKLF
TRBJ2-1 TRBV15 ATSRGGTTYNEQF
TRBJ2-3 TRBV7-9 ASSLLATSTDTQY
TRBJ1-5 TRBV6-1 ASGNQPQH
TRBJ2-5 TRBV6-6 ASRLPETQY
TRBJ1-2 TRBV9 ASSSRQGADGYT
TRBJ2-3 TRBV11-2 ASSPGTDLSTDTQY
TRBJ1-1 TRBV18 ASSSQGAGMNTEAF
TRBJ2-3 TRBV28 ASSLFPGQGSEGDTQY
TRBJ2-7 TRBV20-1 SATAAYEQY
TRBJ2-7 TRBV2 ASSVGQATSYEQY
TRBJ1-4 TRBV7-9 ASSPGGATNEKLF
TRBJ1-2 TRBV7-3 ASSYRLSYGYT
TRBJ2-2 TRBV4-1 ASHSRGELF
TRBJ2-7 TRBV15 ATSRDRQEGKQY
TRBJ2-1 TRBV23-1 ASSQSKTSVPFSNEQF
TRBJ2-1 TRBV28 ASSRGAGRTYNEQF
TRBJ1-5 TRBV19 ASSIKGRSNQPQH
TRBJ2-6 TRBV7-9 ASSRTGAGANVLT
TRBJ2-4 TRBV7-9 ASSLAPEAKNIQY
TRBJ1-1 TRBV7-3 ASSYQGSTEAF
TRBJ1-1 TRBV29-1 SVDGGLLRTEAF
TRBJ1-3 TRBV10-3 AIRRQYSGNTIY
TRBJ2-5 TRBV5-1 ASSLGAVETQY
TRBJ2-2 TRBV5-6 ASSLGRTSNTGELF
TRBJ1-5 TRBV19 ASSEGYQPQH
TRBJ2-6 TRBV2 ASSEDGPGAGRSGANVLT
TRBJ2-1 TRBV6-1 ASSEDSGFAYNEQF
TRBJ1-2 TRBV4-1 ASSQVGADPRGYT
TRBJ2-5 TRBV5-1 ASDATGGAGETQY
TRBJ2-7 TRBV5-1 ASSNGQHRGEQY
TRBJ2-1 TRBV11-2 ASSLRVLAGVNEQF
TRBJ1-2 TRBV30 AWSVGTAGSYGYT
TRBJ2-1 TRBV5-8 ASRRGAGGSYNEQF
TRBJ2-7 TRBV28 ATNEQGPYEQY
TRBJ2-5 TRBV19 ASSTGQQETQY
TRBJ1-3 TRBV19 ASSIEYISGNTIY
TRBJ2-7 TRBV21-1 ASSKDSYEQY
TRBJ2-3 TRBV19 ASSISPGLAVTDTQY
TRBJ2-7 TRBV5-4 ASSLGAGTASYEQY
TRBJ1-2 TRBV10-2 ASSGTGDYGYT
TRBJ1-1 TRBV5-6 ASSPISTYEAF